This is a list of T cell receptor beta chains from one sample in a study of post-analysis software for immune sequencing data. A single record per CDR3 protein comes from TCRdb applying MiXCR to the PCR reads. The sample has 650,000 to 850,000 distinct CDR3 sequences; roughly 50% are singletons. Sequenced input: blood. All receptors come from a girl between 5 and 17 years old with multiple sclerosis. CDR3s include the opening cysteine and the closing phenylalanine or tryptophan. A D gene is named only where the DNA matches it firmly. Size is stated for part of the rows, as once, few or many counts, or as a class when the clone is expanded.

.	TRBV2	TRBJ2-5	TRBD2	CASRALAGGRETQYF	TGTGCCAGCAGGGCACTAGCGGGAGGTAGAGAGACCCAGTACTTC
few	TRBV10-2	TRBJ2-3	.	CASSESDTQYF	TGCGCCAGCAGTGAGTCAGATACGCAGTATTTT
.	TRBV25-1	TRBJ2-6	.	CASSATGYGANVLTF	TGTGCCAGCAGTGCAACAGGGTATGGGGCCAACGTCCTGACTTTC
.	TRBV7-9	TRBJ1-5	.	CASSKGTSFSNQPQHF	TGTGCCAGCAGCAAGGGGACATCGTTTAGCAATCAGCCCCAGCATTTT
.	TRBV12-3/TRBV12-4	TRBJ2-7	.	CASSYDHVTSSYEQYF	TGTGCCAGCAGTTACGACCACGTTACGAGCTCCTACGAGCAGTACTTC
.	TRBV29-1	TRBJ2-7	.	CSVLVSDSYEQYF	TGCAGCGTTTTGGTAAGCGACTCCTACGAGCAGTACTTC
.	TRBV7-9	TRBJ2-1	.	CASHPMDSYNEQFF	TGTGCCAGCCACCCCATGGACTCCTACAATGAGCAGTTCTTC
.	TRBV7-7	TRBJ1-4	TRBD1	CASSSGAGQNEKLFF	TGTGCTAGCAGCTCAGGAGCGGGACAGAATGAAAAACTGTTTTTT
many	TRBV12-3/TRBV12-4	TRBJ1-2	.	CASRHRGGYTF	TGTGCCAGCAGACATAGAGGGGGCTACACCTTC
.	TRBV9	TRBJ1-1	.	CASSVDPGMNTEAFF	TGTGCCAGCAGCGTAGACCCAGGCATGAACACTGAAGCTTTCTTT
few	TRBV11-2	TRBJ2-7	.	CASSDRDTLLHEQYF	TGTGCCAGCAGCGACCGGGACACACTCCTCCACGAGCAGTACTTC
.	TRBV6-1	TRBJ2-5	TRBD2	CASGGGLAGETQYF	TGTGCCAGCGGGGGCGGGCTAGCGGGAGAGACCCAGTACTTC
few	TRBV20-1	TRBJ2-7	TRBD2	CSARSGLAGSHEQYF	TGCAGTGCTAGATCTGGACTAGCGGGGTCCCACGAGCAGTACTTC
.	TRBV15	TRBJ2-1	TRBD1	CATSRDLRGPTNEQFF	TGTGCCACCAGCAGAGATCTGAGGGGGCCGACCAATGAGCAGTTCTTC
.	TRBV12-3/TRBV12-4	TRBJ2-1	TRBD2	CASRPVAGGGSNEQFF	TGTGCCAGCAGGCCCGTCGCGGGCGGGGGAAGCAATGAGCAGTTCTTC
.	TRBV6-5	TRBJ1-1	.	CASSYAGGRTEAFF	TGTGCCAGCAGTTATGCCGGGGGACGGACTGAAGCTTTCTTT